This T cell receptor beta chain appears in the sequencing data of a study of blood T cells in healthy people across ages. Points from the study as a whole: Naive and antigen-experienced cells were not separated, limiting conclusive comparison. With naive T cell percentage, TCR beta diversity showed a strong correlation.

The individuals who served as donors were healthy Caucasians living in Russia, aged roughly 6 to 95. Per sample, at least 5.5 micrograms of total RNA were extracted. A few counts support this clonotype. The antigen remains undetermined. A second PCR of about 7 to 11 cycles used a sample-barcoded 5' primer and a J-beta primer mix. TCRdb ran MiXCR on the 5' RACE reads and lists one entry per CDR3 protein. The table lists 800,000 to 950,000 distinct CDR3 sequences, 25% to 30% of them singletons. A further study also used this sample, focusing on T cells of mothers and their children.

The sequence was collected from a woman between 35 and 50 years old in good health. Sequencing used blood.

CDR3 residues: CASSPTGVVEKLFF. CDR3 sequence (DNA): TGTGCCAGCAGCCCCACAGGGGTCGTTGAAAAACTGTTTTTT. The J gene is TRBJ1-4, the V gene TRBV7-9, with 7 bases aligning to TRBD1. This CDR3 region has 14 residues. The germline V gene has CDR1 SEHNR and CDR2 FQNEAQ (reference sequence). Losses at the gene ends were 5 bases for V and 7 bases for J; bases not matched to a gene: 7.